Following are 11 T cell receptor beta chains from one sample sequenced in a study of T cells in localized non-small cell lung cancer. Clones were sequenced by immunoSEQ multiplex PCR, and TCRdb holds only the in-frame ones, with some missing. This sample has tens of thousands of clones, with approximately 84% found just once. Here the sequenced sample was peripheral blood, taken before any cancer treatment. These receptors originate from a man between 40 and 70 years old with stage I lung adenocarcinoma.

The rearrangement uses TRBV5-6 and TRBJ1-3, with TRBD1 matching over 8 bases. The trim removed 0 bases at V and 2 bases at J, leaving 1 base unmatched. CDR1 is SGHDT and CDR2 is YYEEEE in the germline V gene. This CDR3 has 15 amino acids. The CDR3 sequence: CASSLDRGTGNTIYF. The CDR3 DNA reads TGTGCCAGCAGCTTGGACAGGGGGACTGGAAACACCATATATTTT.

The chain uses TRBV5-1 and TRBJ2-7; 9 nucleotides agree with TRBD2. The CDR3 is 15 residues long. Germline V gene sequence: CDR1 SGHRS, CDR2 YFSETQ. With V trimmed by 5 bases and J by 7 bases, 13 bases remained unmatched. DNA of the CDR3: TGCGCCAGCAGTTCCCCCGGGACTAGCTCCCGGGAGCAGTACTTC. Protein product: CASSSPGTSSREQYF. Complete variable domain (other parts from reference TRBV5-1 and TRBJ2-7): KAGVTQTPRYLIKTRGQQVTLSCSPISGHRSVSWYQQTPGQGLQFLFEYFSETQRNKGNFPGRFSGRQFSNSRSEMNVSTLELGDSALYLCASSSPGTSSREQYFGPGTRLTVT.

The chain combines TRBV7-3 with TRBJ2-5; D is unclear. Trimming left V 4 bases short and J 2 bases short, with 5 bases between. Germline V CDR1 and CDR2: SGHTA, FQGTGA. This CDR3 spans 12 amino acids. DNA for the CDR3: TGTGCCAGCAGCTCCCGACAAGAGACCCAGTACTTC. Amino acid sequence: CASSSRQETQYF.

The chain carries TRBV5-4 and TRBJ2-1, with 10 nucleotides matching TRBD2. The CDR3 is made up of 12 amino acids. Germline V gene lookup returns CDR1 SGHNT and CDR2 YYREEE (reference sequence). The CDR3 loop reads CVSGREDDEQFF. The CDR3 DNA sequence: TGTGTAAGCGGGAGGGAAGACGATGAGCAGTTCTTC.

This clone was picked up one time. For the CDR3, the DNA is TGTGCCTGGACCAGGGGGAGAGGGTACACTGAAGCTTTCTTT. This codes for CAWTRGRGYTEAFF. J is TRBJ1-1 and V is TRBV30; TRBD1 aligns across 7 bases. Germline V gene sequence: CDR1 GTSNPN, CDR2 SVGIG (reference sequence). V was pared by 4 bases and J by 3 bases, with 8 bases of the junction left unmatched. This CDR3 is built from 14 residues. Full variable domain (outside the CDR3, taken from reference TRBV30 and TRBJ1-1): SQTIHQWPATLVQPVGSPLSLECTVEGTSNPNLYWYRQAAGRGLQLLFYSVGIGQISSEVPQNLSASRPQDRQFILSSKKLLLSDSGFYLCAWTRGRGYTEAFFGQGTRLTVV.

The V gene is TRBV9, the J gene TRBJ2-4, with 8 bases matching TRBD2. Germline-derived CDR1 and CDR2 are SGDLS and YYNGEE. The CDR3 is 15 residues long. The trim removed 0 bases at V and 8 bases at J, leaving 7 bases unmatched. The DNA of the CDR3 is TGTGCCAGCAGCGTAGCTGTGACTAGCGTGTACATTCAGTACTTC. It is translated as CASSVAVTSVYIQYF.

This clone was observed a handful of times. The genes are TRBV27 and TRBJ1-1, with unresolved D. V lost 5 bases and J 4 bases, leaving 17 bases between the germline ends. The CDR3 spans 15 residues. Germline values: CDR1 MNHEY, CDR2 SMNVEV (reference sequence). DNA for the CDR3: TGTGCCAGCAGTCCCCAGCGACAAAAGCCCACTGAAGCTTTCTTT. As protein: CASSPQRQKPTEAFF.

The chain carries TRBV11-2 and TRBJ2-7; 10 positions match TRBD2. The germline V gene encodes CDR1 SGHAT and CDR2 FQNNGV. V dropped 1 base and J dropped 2; count of bases not matched to a gene: 2. This CDR3 has 15 residues. CDR3 nucleotides: TGTGCCAGCAGCTTAGTTAGCGGGGGGACCTACGAGCAGTACTTC. Residues: CASSLVSGGTYEQYF.

In this sample, this clone turned up once. This chain links TRBV19 with TRBJ1-5, with D tentatively TRBD1 (5 bases). The length of the CDR3 is 15 residues. Deletions cut 2 bases from V and 2 bases from J, with 10 bases between. Per the germline V gene, CDR1 is LNHDA and CDR2 is SQIVND (reference sequence). The CDR3 DNA is TGTGCCAGTAGTATAATTTGGGGCGGCAATCAGCCCCAGCATTTT. Translation: CASSIIWGGNQPQHF.

This chain links TRBV4-2 with TRBJ2-5; 13 nucleotides match TRBD2. The CDR3 is 17 amino acids. Germline CDR1 LGHNA, CDR2 YNFKEQ. V lost 4 bases and J lost 1; bases outside the gene matches: 6. Here the CDR3 reads CASSLGTSGAIQETQYF. Written as DNA, the CDR3 is TGTGCCAGCAGCCTAGGGACTAGCGGGGCCATCCAAGAGACCCAGTACTTC.

The chain carries TRBV30 and TRBJ2-1; possibly TRBD2 for D (7 bases). Germline lookup yields CDR1 GTSNPN and CDR2 SVGIG (reference sequence). V lost 7 bases and J 4 bases, leaving 17 bases between the germline ends. This CDR3 has 14 residues. Here the CDR3 DNA reads TGTGCCTCAACAGGGACTAATCGATACAATGAGCAGTTCTTC. Its translation: CASTGTNRYNEQFF.